The clone carrying this T cell receptor beta chain was seen just once. The sample originates from a study of blood T cell repertoires in COVID-19. As for the study in general: Italy, Spain and the United States were the sources of the convalescent and acute COVID-19 samples. Nucleic acid was either cDNA or gDNA, and it came from T cells, B-cell-depleted T cells, or PBMCs.

Seattle cases were enrolled at active infection and followed longitudinally. Per the germline V gene, CDR1 is MDHEN and CDR2 is SYDVKM. V trimming: 3 bases; J trimming: 6 bases; junction bases outside the gene matches: 5. The CDR3 is made up of 14 amino acids. Per the authors' pipeline: The assay estimated nucleated cells by amplifying reference gene primers. Clones were read by immunoSEQ multiplex PCR, and TCRdb kept only the in-frame ones, dropping some. Clonal size and the V and J genes are those of that table, whereas D and trimming came from the DNA. The table records about 130,000 clones, about 81% of them present only once.

The sequencing input was peripheral blood. V is TRBV28 and J is TRBJ1-5, with 7 bases that match TRBD1. The origin of this receptor is a man in his thirties or forties with COVID-19, enrolled during active disease. CDR3 loop: CASSLRQGGQPQHF. Here the CDR3 DNA reads TGTGCCAGCAGTTTGAGGCAGGGGGGTCAGCCCCAGCATTTT.